This is a list of T cell receptor beta chains from one sample in a study of vaccination effects on CD4 cells after COVID-19. Measured with immunoSEQ multiplex PCR; TCRdb has only the in-frame clones, and not every one. The sample lists tens of thousands of clones, 65% occurring once. The antigens for these receptors are not known. The material sequenced was CD4+ T cells from PBMCs cultured with SARS-CoV-2 spike peptides, taken after COVID-19 vaccination. Receptor source: a human donor who received a COVID-19 vaccine. Both conserved end residues are part of each CDR3. The order of the fields is J gene, D gene, clone size, CDR3 length, V gene, CDR3 DNA, CDR3 protein. D genes are given only for firm matches. Some rows have no size entry. The others give once, few or many, or a class for an expanded clone.

J gene: TRBJ2-7
D gene: TRBD2
clone size: once
CDR3 length: 17
V gene: TRBV5-1
CDR3 DNA: TGCGCCAGCAGCTTGAATTGGGTCCGGCGGGAGTACTACGAGCAGTACTTC
CDR3 protein: CASSLNWVRREYYEQYF

J gene: TRBJ2-7
D gene: -
clone size: -
CDR3 length: 16
V gene: TRBV5-6
CDR3 DNA: TGTGCCAGCAGGCCGCCGGGGCTAAAGGAATTTGACGAGCAGTACTTC
CDR3 protein: CASRPPGLKEFDEQYF

J gene: TRBJ1-2
D gene: -
clone size: -
CDR3 length: 12
V gene: TRBV12-3/TRBV12-4
CDR3 DNA: TGTGCCAGCAGTCCTGCGAGGGGTGGCTACACCTTC
CDR3 protein: CASSPARGGYTF

J gene: TRBJ2-7
D gene: -
clone size: -
CDR3 length: 16
V gene: TRBV6-2/TRBV6-3
CDR3 DNA: -
CDR3 protein: CASSTSGEGTYYEQYF

J gene: TRBJ2-1
D gene: TRBD1
clone size: -
CDR3 length: 15
V gene: TRBV2
CDR3 DNA: TGTGCCAGCAGAGCGCCGGGACAGGGTCTCAATGAGCAGTTCTTC
CDR3 protein: CASRAPGQGLNEQFF

J gene: TRBJ1-2
D gene: -
clone size: -
CDR3 length: 13
V gene: TRBV11-2
CDR3 DNA: TGTGCCAGCAGCTTAACGGGTTCCTATGGCTACACCTTC
CDR3 protein: CASSLTGSYGYTF

J gene: TRBJ1-1
D gene: TRBD1
clone size: once
CDR3 length: 15
V gene: TRBV5-5
CDR3 DNA: TGTGCCAGCAGCTTCCTCAGGGGGGATGGTGCTGAAGCTTTCTTT
CDR3 protein: CASSFLRGDGAEAFF

J gene: TRBJ2-7
D gene: TRBD2
clone size: -
CDR3 length: 15
V gene: TRBV9
CDR3 DNA: TGTGCCAGCAGCGTCGGGACTACCCCCACCTACGAGCAGTACTTC
CDR3 protein: CASSVGTTPTYEQYF

J gene: TRBJ1-2
D gene: -
clone size: few
CDR3 length: 13
V gene: TRBV29-1
CDR3 DNA: TGCAGCGTTGGCGAAGAAACTAACTATGGCTACACCTTC
CDR3 protein: CSVGEETNYGYTF

J gene: TRBJ2-7
D gene: -
clone size: -
CDR3 length: 15
V gene: TRBV6-5
CDR3 DNA: TGTGCCAGCAGTTACGGGGGGGCTAGACTCCACGAGCAGTACTTC
CDR3 protein: CASSYGGARLHEQYF

J gene: TRBJ1-1
D gene: -
clone size: -
CDR3 length: 14
V gene: TRBV3-1/TRBV3-2
CDR3 DNA: TGTGCCAGCAGCCATACTACAGCGAACACTGAAGCTTTCTTT
CDR3 protein: CASSHTTANTEAFF

J gene: TRBJ1-1
D gene: -
clone size: -
CDR3 length: 13
V gene: TRBV29-1
CDR3 DNA: TGCAGCGTTGCAGGGCTAAGGGACACTGAAGCTTTCTTT
CDR3 protein: CSVAGLRDTEAFF

J gene: TRBJ2-3
D gene: TRBD1
clone size: few
CDR3 length: 14
V gene: TRBV6-5
CDR3 DNA: TGTGCCAGCAAGGTAGGGGGCGTCAAGGATACGCAGTATTTT
CDR3 protein: CASKVGGVKDTQYF

J gene: TRBJ1-5
D gene: TRBD1
clone size: -
CDR3 length: 16
V gene: TRBV5-1
CDR3 DNA: TGCGCCAGCAGCCTGGGGGACAGGGGAGGGAATCAGCCCCAGCATTTT
CDR3 protein: CASSLGDRGGNQPQHF

J gene: TRBJ1-2
D gene: -
clone size: -
CDR3 length: 13
V gene: TRBV5-5
CDR3 DNA: TGTGCCAGCAGCTTGGCATGGGCAGGGAGGAACACCTTC
CDR3 protein: CASSLAWAGRNTF

J gene: TRBJ2-6
D gene: -
clone size: -
CDR3 length: 16
V gene: TRBV5-1
CDR3 DNA: TGCGCCAGCAGCTTGGGGGCCTACTCTGGGGCCAACGTCCTGACTTTC
CDR3 protein: CASSLGAYSGANVLTF

J gene: TRBJ2-5
D gene: -
clone size: -
CDR3 length: 13
V gene: TRBV7-8
CDR3 DNA: TGTGCCAGCAGCCATGACTCGCAGGAGACCCAGTACTTC
CDR3 protein: CASSHDSQETQYF

J gene: TRBJ2-7
D gene: TRBD1
clone size: -
CDR3 length: 15
V gene: TRBV2
CDR3 DNA: TGTGCCAGCAGTGATGAGGACAGGGTAAAAGACGAGCAGTACTTC
CDR3 protein: CASSDEDRVKDEQYF

J gene: TRBJ1-2
D gene: TRBD1
clone size: -
CDR3 length: 15
V gene: TRBV19
CDR3 DNA: TGTGCCAGTAGCTCTACGACAGGGTCTTTGTCTGGCTACACCTTC
CDR3 protein: CASSSTTGSLSGYTF

J gene: TRBJ2-7
D gene: -
clone size: -
CDR3 length: 14
V gene: TRBV5-1
CDR3 DNA: TGCGCCAGCAGCTATGGACAGGGCGGGGGCGAGCAGTACTTC
CDR3 protein: CASSYGQGGGEQYF

J gene: TRBJ1-1
D gene: -
clone size: few
CDR3 length: 15
V gene: TRBV5-1
CDR3 DNA: TGCGCCAGCAGCGGACTAACAGGTATTAACACTGAAGCTTTCTTT
CDR3 protein: CASSGLTGINTEAFF

J gene: TRBJ2-3
D gene: -
clone size: -
CDR3 length: 17
V gene: TRBV11-3
CDR3 DNA: TGTGCCAGCAGCTTAGGGGGACTGGGCGGACTCACAGATACGCAGTATTTT
CDR3 protein: CASSLGGLGGLTDTQYF

J gene: TRBJ2-1
D gene: -
clone size: -
CDR3 length: 14
V gene: TRBV19
CDR3 DNA: TGTGCCAGTAGGGCCCGAAGCTCCTACAATGAGCAGTTCTTC
CDR3 protein: CASRARSSYNEQFF

J gene: TRBJ2-7
D gene: TRBD1
clone size: -
CDR3 length: 16
V gene: TRBV6-1
CDR3 DNA: TGTGCCAGCAGTGGACAGGGGTCCGGAATTCTATGGGAGCAGTACTTC
CDR3 protein: CASSGQGSGILWEQYF

J gene: TRBJ2-1
D gene: TRBD1
clone size: -
CDR3 length: 11
V gene: TRBV7-9
CDR3 DNA: TGTGCCAGCAGTGCGGACAGGGAGCAGTTCTTC
CDR3 protein: CASSADREQFF

J gene: TRBJ2-1
D gene: TRBD2
clone size: -
CDR3 length: 15
V gene: TRBV3-1/TRBV3-2
CDR3 DNA: TGTGCCAGCAGCCAACCGGGACTAGGATTCAATGAGCAGTTCTTC
CDR3 protein: CASSQPGLGFNEQFF

J gene: TRBJ1-2
D gene: -
clone size: few
CDR3 length: 14
V gene: TRBV6-6
CDR3 DNA: TGTGCCAGCAGTTACTCGAGTTCTGATCGTGGCTACACCTTC
CDR3 protein: CASSYSSSDRGYTF

J gene: TRBJ2-5
D gene: -
clone size: -
CDR3 length: 14
V gene: TRBV18
CDR3 DNA: TGTGCCAGCTCACCGGCACTGTACCAAGAGACCCAGTACTTC
CDR3 protein: CASSPALYQETQYF

J gene: TRBJ2-5
D gene: TRBD2
clone size: few
CDR3 length: 14
V gene: TRBV7-9
CDR3 DNA: TGTGCCAGCAGCTCTGCGGGGGTACAAGAGACCCAGTACTTC
CDR3 protein: CASSSAGVQETQYF

J gene: TRBJ1-1
D gene: -
clone size: -
CDR3 length: 11
V gene: TRBV10-3
CDR3 DNA: TGTGCCATCAGTGGGGGATCCCAAGCTTTCTTT
CDR3 protein: CAISGGSQAFF

J gene: TRBJ1-6
D gene: -
clone size: -
CDR3 length: 16
V gene: TRBV6-1
CDR3 DNA: TGTGCCAGCAGTGAAACGGGACGGACGATCCAGTCACCCCTCCACTTT
CDR3 protein: CASSETGRTIQSPLHF

J gene: TRBJ2-2
D gene: -
clone size: -
CDR3 length: 14
V gene: TRBV6-6
CDR3 DNA: TGTGCCAGCACCAGACAGCGGAACACCGGGGAGCTGTTTTTT
CDR3 protein: CASTRQRNTGELFF

J gene: TRBJ1-3
D gene: TRBD1
clone size: -
CDR3 length: 14
V gene: TRBV19
CDR3 DNA: TGTGCCAGTAGTCACCGGGACAGAGGAAACACCATATATTTT
CDR3 protein: CASSHRDRGNTIYF

J gene: TRBJ2-3
D gene: TRBD1
clone size: -
CDR3 length: 14
V gene: TRBV7-9
CDR3 DNA: TGTGCCAGCAGCTTCGGACAGGGCGGAGATACGCAGTATTTT
CDR3 protein: CASSFGQGGDTQYF

J gene: TRBJ2-3
D gene: -
clone size: -
CDR3 length: 13
V gene: TRBV10-3
CDR3 DNA: TGTGCCATCAGTTGGGACAGCACAGATACGCAGTATTTT
CDR3 protein: CAISWDSTDTQYF

J gene: TRBJ2-5
D gene: -
clone size: -
CDR3 length: 16
V gene: TRBV18
CDR3 DNA: TGTGCCAGCTCACCATCAGTCCGCAGGTACCAAGAGACCCAGTACTTC
CDR3 protein: CASSPSVRRYQETQYF

J gene: TRBJ2-2
D gene: -
clone size: once
CDR3 length: 15
V gene: TRBV19
CDR3 DNA: TGTGCCAGTAGTATATACAGGACGAACACCGGGGAGCTGTTTTTT
CDR3 protein: CASSIYRTNTGELFF

J gene: TRBJ2-3
D gene: TRBD2
clone size: -
CDR3 length: 16
V gene: TRBV10-1
CDR3 DNA: TGCGCCAGCAGGGCCGGACTAGCGGGGGCCACAGATACGCAGTATTTT
CDR3 protein: CASRAGLAGATDTQYF

J gene: TRBJ2-7
D gene: TRBD2
clone size: -
CDR3 length: 14
V gene: TRBV5-8
CDR3 DNA: TGTGCCAGCAGCTTCGCGGGGGGCTCCTACGAGCAGTACTTC
CDR3 protein: CASSFAGGSYEQYF

J gene: TRBJ1-2
D gene: TRBD1
clone size: -
CDR3 length: 13
V gene: TRBV2
CDR3 DNA: TGTGCCAGCAGCCCATACGGGACAGATGGCTACACCTTC
CDR3 protein: CASSPYGTDGYTF

J gene: TRBJ1-2
D gene: TRBD1
clone size: -
CDR3 length: 14
V gene: TRBV2
CDR3 DNA: TGTGCCAGCAGTGAGACAGGGGGCGGCTATGGCTACACCTTC
CDR3 protein: CASSETGGGYGYTF

J gene: TRBJ2-2
D gene: TRBD2
clone size: -
CDR3 length: 19
V gene: TRBV5-4
CDR3 DNA: TGTGCCAGCAGTAAATCCGGACTAGCGGGGGGGCGGAACACCGGGGAGCTGTTTTTT
CDR3 protein: CASSKSGLAGGRNTGELFF

J gene: TRBJ2-7
D gene: -
clone size: -
CDR3 length: 14
V gene: TRBV27
CDR3 DNA: TGTGCCAGCAGAACCGGGACAAACATAAGGGAGCAGTACTTC
CDR3 protein: CASRTGTNIREQYF

J gene: TRBJ2-1
D gene: TRBD2
clone size: -
CDR3 length: 20
V gene: TRBV4-2
CDR3 DNA: TGTGCCAGCAGCCAAGGAATTATCAGGAAGGGGCTAGCGGGACACAATGAGCAGTTCTTC
CDR3 protein: CASSQGIIRKGLAGHNEQFF

J gene: TRBJ2-2
D gene: -
clone size: -
CDR3 length: 13
V gene: TRBV9
CDR3 DNA: TGTGCCAGCAGCGGGAATCCCTCCGGGGAGCTGTTTTTT
CDR3 protein: CASSGNPSGELFF

J gene: TRBJ2-5
D gene: -
clone size: -
CDR3 length: 15
V gene: TRBV3-1/TRBV3-2
CDR3 DNA: TGTGCCAGCAGCCAAGATCATGCCGCCCAAGAGACCCAGTACTTC
CDR3 protein: CASSQDHAAQETQYF

J gene: TRBJ2-5
D gene: -
clone size: -
CDR3 length: 19
V gene: TRBV19
CDR3 DNA: TGTGCCAGTAGTATAGTGGTCCGGTCTCGGGGAACGGGGCAAGAGACCCAGTACTTC
CDR3 protein: CASSIVVRSRGTGQETQYF

J gene: TRBJ1-5
D gene: TRBD1
clone size: -
CDR3 length: 16
V gene: TRBV19
CDR3 DNA: TGTGCCAGTAGTGCCCGAACAGGGGGAGGAAATCAGCCCCAGCATTTT
CDR3 protein: CASSARTGGGNQPQHF

J gene: TRBJ1-6
D gene: TRBD1
clone size: -
CDR3 length: 15
V gene: TRBV6-5
CDR3 DNA: TGTGCCAGCAGGGGGGACAGGGGGCGAGGGTCACCCCTCCACTTT
CDR3 protein: CASRGDRGRGSPLHF

J gene: TRBJ1-1
D gene: -
clone size: -
CDR3 length: 14
V gene: TRBV5-4
CDR3 DNA: TGTGCCAGCAGCTCTAGGGACGGTTACACTGAAGCTTTCTTT
CDR3 protein: CASSSRDGYTEAFF